The following is a TCR beta chain sequence with its context. This clonotype was counted only a few times. Its antigen has not been determined. Qualities for individual bases were not recorded, and no much larger clone is one base off. Ficoll-Paque density gradient centrifugation was used to isolate PBMCs. The trim is 5 bases for V and 0 bases for J, with a gap of 10 bases between the germline ends. From its cysteine to its phenylalanine, the CDR3 spans 14 amino acids. CDR3 DNA only is kept here, 42 bases in frame from base 1. For CDR1 and CDR2, the germline V gene (reference sequence) lists SEHNR and FQNEAQ. The data are from a study of T-cell memory formation after mild COVID-19 (dated by TCRdb to the early 2020s). A note on the overall study: TCR sequence clusters from the two donors were largely donor specific. Two young, previously healthy adult volunteers made up the cohort, one male and one female. In two donors, T-cell clones that expanded and contracted after mild COVID-19 were followed by sequencing TCRalpha and TCRbeta repertoires longitudinally. Study-wide conclusions, independent of this receptor: The second-wave clones that peaked on day 37 were not confirmed to be SARS-CoV-2 specific. Some responding clones were found in pre-infection memory, which suggests that pre-existing cross-reactive memory T cells took part in the SARS-CoV-2 response. The study covered only a couple of mild cases, and larger cohorts including severe cases with pre-infection samples were considered necessary. Balanced CD4/CD8 phenotypes were observed for clones contracting from day 15 to 85, whereas a bias towards CD4+ was observed for a second wave of clones expanding from day 15 to 37. Contracting CD4+ clones appeared mostly in the CM and EM memory subsets, whereas CD8+ clones were enriched in EMRA.

The instrument was an Illumina NovaSeq 6000. cDNA libraries for TCRalpha and TCRbeta were prepared by 5'RACE using constant-segment primers, with sample barcodes and unique molecular identifiers added. RNA was extracted from every sample with Trizol reagent. The libraries were amplified in two PCR steps, and the second step added a second sample barcode and Illumina TruSeq adapters. Sequencing of the libraries was done on an Illumina NovaSeq, producing 2 x 150 bp paired-end reads. Per the original workflow: With migec v1.2.7, reads were demultiplexed and then collapsed into UMI-guided consensus sequences. With mixcr v2.1.11, UMI consensuses were aligned to TRA and TRB V and J templates and assembled into clonotypes. Expanded or contracted clonotypes were those called significant by both edgeR and NoisET, with noise models trained on biological replicates. For edgeR calls, a false discovery rate-adjusted p below 0.01 and a log2 fold-change threshold of 1 were applied. PCA with hierarchical clustering of max-normalized trajectories of the 1000 most abundant clonotypes was used as exploratory dynamics analysis. Separately sequenced CD4+ and CD8+ repertoires were used to assign the CD4 or CD8 phenotype of responding clones. TCRdb applied fastp at Q25 and MiXCR to the public reads, then kept only in-frame beta chains. Here each entry gathers all rows of one CDR3 protein and keeps the most common genes and DNA. TCRdb, rather than the study authors, made the V and J calls. The sample contains 80,000 to 130,000 distinct CDR3 sequences, more than 9.5% of them found a single time. The ten largest clones add up to around 39% of the sample.

The sample taken for sequencing was PBMCs or a T cell subset sorted from them (not recorded which). The chain was built from TRBV7-9 and TRBJ2-5; perhaps TRBD2 is the D gene, with 5 bases matching. The receptor comes from a man younger than 30 who had mild COVID-19 (a few samples of this study predate the infection). The sample titles of this study are shuffled in the database, so cell type and time point are left out; the donor was told from shared clones. The sequenced DNA is TGTGCCAGCAGCACAACGGGGTACCAAGAGACCCAGTACTTC. Translated, this gives CASSTTGYQETQYF.